The present T cell receptor (beta chain) was sequenced within a study of cytotoxic CD8 clonotypes in ibrutinib-treated CLL. Findings and caveats of the study: Baseline clonality was higher than in age-matched healthy donors and moved in step with circulating CD8+ T-cell counts. Stable or contracted on treatment, public clonotypes were also uncommon.

About this clone: Its antigen is undetermined.

Genomic DNA in a quantity of about 2.1 micrograms was derived from cryopreserved PBMCs for TCR beta libraries. This table comes from immunoSEQ multiplex PCR, and its TCRdb copy is limited to in-frame clones, with some not included. The sample holds 70,000 to 80,000 clones, 75% to 85% seen once. Trimming removed 1 base from V and 3 bases from J; junction bases left unmatched: 5. CDR3 length: 17 amino acids. Germline CDR1 reads SGHTA; CDR2 reads FQGTGA. Source: PBMCs, taken at disease progression, from a patient treated with ibrutinib. This chain uses TRBV7-3 with TRBJ2-2, with 10 bases that match TRBD2. This clonotype was sampled from a human donor with chronic lymphocytic leukemia. The CDR3 region is CASSLISSGSYTGELFF. The CDR3 nucleotides read TGTGCCAGCAGCTTAATTTCTAGCGGGAGTTACACCGGGGAGCTGTTTTTT.